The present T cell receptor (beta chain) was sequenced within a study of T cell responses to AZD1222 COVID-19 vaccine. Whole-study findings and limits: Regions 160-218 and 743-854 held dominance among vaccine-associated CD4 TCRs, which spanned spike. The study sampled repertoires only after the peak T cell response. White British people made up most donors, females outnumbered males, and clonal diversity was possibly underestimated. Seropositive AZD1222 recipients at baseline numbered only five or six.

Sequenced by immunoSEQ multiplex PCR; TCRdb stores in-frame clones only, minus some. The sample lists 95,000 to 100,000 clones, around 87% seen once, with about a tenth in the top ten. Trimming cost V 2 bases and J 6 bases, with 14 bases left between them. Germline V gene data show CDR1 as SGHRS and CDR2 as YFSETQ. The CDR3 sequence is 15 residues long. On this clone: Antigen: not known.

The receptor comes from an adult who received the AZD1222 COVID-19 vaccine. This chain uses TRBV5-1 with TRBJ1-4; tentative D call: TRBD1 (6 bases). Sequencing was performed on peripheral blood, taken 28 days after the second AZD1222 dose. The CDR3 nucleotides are TGCGCCAGCAGCTTCACAGGGAGATTAGATGAAAAACTGTTTTTT. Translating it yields CASSFTGRLDEKLFF. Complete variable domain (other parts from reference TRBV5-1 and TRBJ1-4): KAGVTQTPRYLIKTRGQQVTLSCSPISGHRSVSWYQQTPGQGLQFLFEYFSETQRNKGNFPGRFSGRQFSNSRSEMNVSTLELGDSALYLCASSFTGRLDEKLFFGSGTQLSVL.